This section outlines one T cell receptor beta chain sequence together with its context. Antigen unknown. This CDR3 has 16 residues. J was trimmed by 4 bases and V by 2 bases; bases with no gene match: 7. Germline V gene sequence: CDR1 MGHRA, CDR2 YSYEKL. The entry originates in a study of graft-versus-host responses after intestinal transplantation. Study-wide context: Transplant recipients had multivisceral, liver-intestinal, or isolated intestinal grafts. Anti-thymocyte globulin was used for induction in all recipients, who then took tacrolimus and steroids for about three years. Whole-study findings and limits: Those patients showing graft-donor T cell macrochimerism displayed high graft-versus-host to host-versus-graft clonal ratios in allografts. Early post-transplant falls in HvG clones accompanied the peak levels of circulating GvH clones.

Generated by immunoSEQ multiplex PCR, the TCRdb table keeps only in-frame clones and is missing some. The sample has around 100,000 clones, approximately 93% seen once. The chain couples TRBV4-1 to TRBJ2-2, with 7 bases identical to TRBD1. The clonotype was recovered from a human donor who received an intestinal transplant. The material was unstimulated CD8+ T cells sorted from spleen or lymph node cells, obtained before intestinal transplant. The DNA of the CDR3 is TGCGCCAGCAGCCAAATTTACAGGGGACCCACCGGGGAGCTGTTTTTT. Amino acid sequence: CASSQIYRGPTGELFF.